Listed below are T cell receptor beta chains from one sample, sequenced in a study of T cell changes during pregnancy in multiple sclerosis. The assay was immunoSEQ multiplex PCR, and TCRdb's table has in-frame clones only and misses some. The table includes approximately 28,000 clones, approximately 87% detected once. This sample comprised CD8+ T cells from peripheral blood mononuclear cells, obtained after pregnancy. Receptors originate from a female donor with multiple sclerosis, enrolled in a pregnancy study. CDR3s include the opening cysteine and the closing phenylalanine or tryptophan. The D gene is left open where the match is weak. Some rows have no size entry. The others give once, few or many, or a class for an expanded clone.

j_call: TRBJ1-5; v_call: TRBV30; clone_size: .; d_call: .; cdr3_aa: CAWSVPDQPQHF; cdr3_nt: TGTGCCTGGAGTGTACCGGATCAGCCCCAGCATTTT
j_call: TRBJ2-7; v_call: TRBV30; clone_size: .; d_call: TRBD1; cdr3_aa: CAWGPGTGSYEQYF; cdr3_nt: TGTGCCTGGGGGCCCGGGACAGGTTCCTACGAGCAGTACTTC
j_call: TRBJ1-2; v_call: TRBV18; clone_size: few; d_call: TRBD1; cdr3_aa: CASSPPGQLDGYTF; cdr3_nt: TGTGCCAGCTCACCTCCGGGACAGTTGGATGGCTACACCTTC
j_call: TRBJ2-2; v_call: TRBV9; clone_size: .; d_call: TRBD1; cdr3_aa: CASSVPGQGAWTEELFF; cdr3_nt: TGTGCCAGCAGCGTCCCGGGACAGGGGGCTTGGACCGAGGAGCTGTTTTTT
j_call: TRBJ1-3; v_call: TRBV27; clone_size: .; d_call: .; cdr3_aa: CASRQISGNTIYF; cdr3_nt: TGTGCCAGCAGGCAGATCTCTGGAAACACCATATATTTT
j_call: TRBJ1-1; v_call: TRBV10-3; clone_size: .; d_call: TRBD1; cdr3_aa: CATETGSNTEAFF; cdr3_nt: TGTGCCACCGAGACAGGGAGCAACACTGAAGCTTTCTTT
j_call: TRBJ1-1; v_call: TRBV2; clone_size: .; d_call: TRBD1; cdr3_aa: CASEGDRGPEAFF; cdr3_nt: TGTGCCAGCGAGGGGGACAGGGGGCCTGAAGCTTTCTTT
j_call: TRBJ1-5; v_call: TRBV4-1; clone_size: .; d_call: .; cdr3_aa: CASSYGGSPGQPQHF; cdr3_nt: TGCGCCAGCAGCTACGGGGGGTCCCCGGGCCAGCCCCAGCATTTT
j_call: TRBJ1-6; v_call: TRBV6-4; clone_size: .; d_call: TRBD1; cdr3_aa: CASKGQELWSYNSPLHF; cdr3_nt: TGTGCCAGCAAGGGACAGGAGTTGTGGTCCTATAATTCACCCCTCCACTTT
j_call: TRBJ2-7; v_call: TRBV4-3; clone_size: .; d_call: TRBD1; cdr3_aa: CASSQDFGTGGYEQYF; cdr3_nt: TGCGCCAGCAGCCAAGATTTTGGGACAGGGGGCTACGAGCAGTACTTC
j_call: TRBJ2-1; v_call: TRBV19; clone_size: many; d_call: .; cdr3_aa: CASSIYGVGREQFF; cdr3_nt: TGTGCCAGTAGTATATACGGGGTTGGCAGGGAGCAGTTCTTC
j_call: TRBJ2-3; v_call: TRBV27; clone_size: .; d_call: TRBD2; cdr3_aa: CASSLGLAGALSTDTQYF; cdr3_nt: TGTGCCAGCAGTTTGGGACTAGCGGGGGCCCTGAGCACAGATACGCAGTATTTT
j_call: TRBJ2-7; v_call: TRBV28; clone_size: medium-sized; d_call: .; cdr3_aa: CASVEGRNPVGEQYF; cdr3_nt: TGTGCCAGCGTGGAGGGTCGGAACCCGGTGGGGGAGCAGTACTTC
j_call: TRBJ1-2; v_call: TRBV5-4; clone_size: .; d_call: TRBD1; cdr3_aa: CASSQDRDYGYTF; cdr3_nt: TGTGCCAGCAGCCAGGACAGGGATTATGGCTACACCTTC
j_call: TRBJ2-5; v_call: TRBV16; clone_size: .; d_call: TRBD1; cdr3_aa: CASSPGQQETQYF; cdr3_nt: TGTGCCAGCAGCCCGGGACAGCAAGAGACCCAGTACTTC
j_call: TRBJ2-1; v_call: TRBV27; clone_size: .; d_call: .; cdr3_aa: CASSSLFQGQGEQFF; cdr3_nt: TGTGCCAGCAGTTCCCTCTTTCAGGGGCAGGGGGAGCAGTTCTTC
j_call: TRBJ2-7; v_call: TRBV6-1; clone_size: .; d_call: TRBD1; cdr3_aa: CASSEVGTGSYEQYF; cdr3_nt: TGTGCCAGCAGTGAAGTCGGGACAGGATCCTACGAGCAGTACTTC
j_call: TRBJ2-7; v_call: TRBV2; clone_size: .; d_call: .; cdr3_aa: CASSEWGHPYEQYF; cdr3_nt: TGTGCCAGCAGTGAGTGGGGACACCCCTACGAGCAGTACTTC
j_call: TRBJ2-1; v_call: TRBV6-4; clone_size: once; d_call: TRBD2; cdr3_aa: CASSDSSSGVEQFF; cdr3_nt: TGTGCCAGCAGTGACTCGTCTAGCGGGGTCGAGCAGTTCTTC
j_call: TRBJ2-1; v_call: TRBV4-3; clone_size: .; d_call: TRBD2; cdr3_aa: CASSQDTSGGYNEQFF; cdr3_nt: TGCGCCAGCAGCCAAGATACTAGCGGGGGGTACAATGAGCAGTTCTTC
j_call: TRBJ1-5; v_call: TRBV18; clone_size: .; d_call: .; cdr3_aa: CASSPPSGPQHF; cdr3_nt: TGTGCCAGCTCACCACCTAGCGGGCCCCAGCATTTT
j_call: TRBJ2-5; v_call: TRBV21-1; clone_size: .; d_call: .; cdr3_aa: CAILGHLVQETQYF; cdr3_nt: TGTGCCATCCTAGGACATCTAGTTCAAGAGACCCAGTACTTC
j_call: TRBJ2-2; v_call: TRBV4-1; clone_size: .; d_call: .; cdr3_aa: CASSQASRGFTGELFF; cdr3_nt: TGCGCCAGCAGCCAAGCCAGCAGAGGTTTCACCGGGGAGCTGTTTTTT
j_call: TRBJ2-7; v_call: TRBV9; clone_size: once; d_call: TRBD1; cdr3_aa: CASSVDRDRGLYEQYF; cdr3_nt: TGTGCCAGCAGCGTGGACCGGGACAGGGGGCTCTACGAGCAGTACTTC
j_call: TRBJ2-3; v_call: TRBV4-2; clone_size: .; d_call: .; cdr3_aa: CASSQDQGGGPSDTQYF; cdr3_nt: TGTGCCAGCAGCCAAGATCAAGGGGGGGGGCCTTCAGATACGCAGTATTTT
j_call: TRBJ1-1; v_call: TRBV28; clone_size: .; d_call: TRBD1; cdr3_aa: CASSFPTGGEAFF; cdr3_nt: TGTGCCAGCAGTTTCCCGACAGGGGGTGAAGCTTTCTTT
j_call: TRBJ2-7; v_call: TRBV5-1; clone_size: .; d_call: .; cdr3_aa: CASSLQFDEQYF; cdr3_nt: TGCGCCAGCAGCTTGCAGTTTGACGAGCAGTACTTC
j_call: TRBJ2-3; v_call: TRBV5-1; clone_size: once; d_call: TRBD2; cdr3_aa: CASSTSGTTQYF; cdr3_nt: TGCGCCAGCAGTACTAGCGGAACTACGCAGTATTTT
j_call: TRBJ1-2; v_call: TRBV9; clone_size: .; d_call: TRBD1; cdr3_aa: CASSVEGAIMSAYTF; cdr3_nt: TGTGCCAGCAGCGTAGAGGGGGCGATAATGTCAGCCTACACCTTC
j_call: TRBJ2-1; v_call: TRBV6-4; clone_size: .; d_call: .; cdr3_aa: CVSSVGNNEQFF; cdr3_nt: TGTGTCAGCAGTGTTGGCAACAATGAGCAGTTCTTC
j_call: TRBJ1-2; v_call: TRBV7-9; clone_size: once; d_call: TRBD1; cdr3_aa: CASSLKLRQGGGYGYTF; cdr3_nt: TGTGCCAGCAGCTTAAAGCTTCGACAGGGTGGCGGCTATGGCTACACCTTC
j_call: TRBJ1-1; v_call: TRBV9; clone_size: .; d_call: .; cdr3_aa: CASAGAWNTEAFF; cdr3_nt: TGTGCCAGCGCAGGCGCGTGGAACACTGAAGCTTTCTTT
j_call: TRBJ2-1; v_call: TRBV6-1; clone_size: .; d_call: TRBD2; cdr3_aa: CASSDQLAGIREQFF; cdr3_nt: TGTGCCAGCAGTGATCAGCTAGCGGGGATTCGTGAGCAGTTCTTC
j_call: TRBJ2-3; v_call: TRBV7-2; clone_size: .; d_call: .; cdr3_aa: CASSPGLGTDTQYF; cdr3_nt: TGTGCCAGCAGCCCGGGTCTTGGCACAGATACGCAGTATTTT
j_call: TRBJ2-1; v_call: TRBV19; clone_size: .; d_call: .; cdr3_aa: CASSIVGGLALHEQFF; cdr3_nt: TGTGCCAGTAGTATAGTTGGGGGGTTAGCTTTACATGAGCAGTTCTTC